This T cell receptor (beta chain) was recovered during a study of prognosis after radiotherapy for stage I lung cancer. Study-wide context: Metastases at distant sites emerged in a handful of patients after radiotherapy, at a median of 7 months, whereas roughly 14 showed no significant progression.

In the case of this clonotype: Given a far larger clone just one base away, this is likely a sequencing read error.

A volume of approximately 6.5 milliliters of peripheral blood was collected by draw at each of two time points. CDR3 length: 14 residues. Germline assignment: CDR1 WSHSY and CDR2 SAAADI. Genomic DNA served as the source from which two-round multiplex PCR generated TCR beta CDR3 amplicons. Primers targeting each individual TRBV and TRBJ gene were applied in first-round PCR. TCRdb fed the multiplex PCR reads into MiXCR, producing one record per CDR3 protein. The repertoire has 25,000 to 35,000 distinct CDR3 sequences, just over 45% of them found once; the top ten carry under 15%. The chain combines TRBV10-2 with TRBJ2-2; 9 bases are shared with TRBD1. The source was PBMCs, collected before or after stereotactic body radiation therapy (not recorded which). The sequence came from a donor older than 45 with non-small cell lung cancer. The CDR3 loop is CATTGGRQGWELFF. The CDR3 DNA follows: TGTGCCACCACAGGGGGCCGCCAAGGCTGGGAGCTGTTTTTT.